This T cell receptor (beta chain) came from a study of cytomegalovirus exposure and HLA in healthy donors. The CDR3 is made up of 13 amino acids. Germline loops: CDR1 SGHDN, CDR2 FVKESK. Trimming cost V 4 bases and J 8 bases, with 14 bases left between them. Remarks on this clone: Its antigen is not known.

General observations from the study: TRBV6-2, TRBV6-3 and some other V segments were excluded as indistinguishable. The study flagged 150 to 200 TCR beta chains as cytomegalovirus-associated.

13 Jbeta primers and 60 Vbeta primers were used for the PCR. Assay used: immunoSEQ multiplex PCR; TCRdb lists only in-frame clones, some missing. The profile shows roughly 130,000 clones, 60% to 85% of them singletons. The TCR was taken from a male donor in good health and CMV-seropositive. The V and J genes are TRBV14 and TRBJ1-2, with D maybe TRBD1 (5 bases). Sequenced material: PBMCs. CDR3 protein: CASSLRLGDGYTF. CDR3 bases: TGTGCCAGCAGCCTCAGACTAGGGGACGGCTACACCTTC.